A selection of T cell receptor beta chains follows, all from one sample in a study of blood T cell repertoires in COVID-19. Data came from immunoSEQ multiplex PCR; TCRdb stores just in-frame clones and leaves some out. This table has tens of thousands of clones, 86% appearing once. The sample comprised peripheral blood. All receptors come from a man between 70 and 80 years old with acute or convalescent COVID-19. Each CDR3 is given with its conserved first and last residue. A D gene is named only where the DNA matches it firmly. Rows may omit the clone size; those that give it use once, few, many or a size class.

d_gene: TRBD2; v_gene: TRBV3-1/TRBV3-2; j_gene: TRBJ2-1; len: 17; abundance: -; CDR3aa: CASSHSRTSGRVDEQFF; CDR3nt: TGTGCCAGCAGCCATTCCCGTACTAGCGGGAGAGTCGATGAGCAGTTCTTC
d_gene: TRBD1; v_gene: TRBV29-1; j_gene: TRBJ2-1; len: 15; abundance: -; CDR3aa: CSVEVHRGRNNEQFF; CDR3nt: TGCAGCGTTGAAGTGCACAGGGGGCGGAACAATGAGCAGTTCTTC
d_gene: -; v_gene: TRBV3-1/TRBV3-2; j_gene: TRBJ1-5; len: 15; abundance: -; CDR3aa: CASSQSRHSNQPQHF; CDR3nt: TGTGCCAGCAGCCAGAGCCGCCATAGCAATCAGCCCCAGCATTTT
d_gene: -; v_gene: TRBV11-2; j_gene: TRBJ1-2; len: 14; abundance: -; CDR3aa: CASSLGGATYGYTF; CDR3nt: TGTGCCAGCAGCTTAGGGGGCGCGACCTATGGCTACACCTTC
d_gene: -; v_gene: TRBV12-3/TRBV12-4; j_gene: TRBJ1-5; len: 11; abundance: -; CDR3aa: CASSDGGTQHF; CDR3nt: TGTGCCAGCAGCGACGGGGGGACCCAGCATTTT
d_gene: TRBD1; v_gene: TRBV5-4; j_gene: TRBJ2-1; len: 15; abundance: -; CDR3aa: CASSLGGQGPNEQFF; CDR3nt: TGTGCCAGCAGCTTGGGGGGACAGGGGCCCAATGAGCAGTTCTTC
d_gene: -; v_gene: TRBV5-6; j_gene: TRBJ2-3; len: 16; abundance: -; CDR3aa: CASSPQRLGFTDTQYF; CDR3nt: TGTGCCAGCAGCCCGCAGAGACTAGGCTTCACAGATACGCAGTATTTT
d_gene: -; v_gene: TRBV13; j_gene: TRBJ1-3; len: 15; abundance: -; CDR3aa: CASSFLRSSGNTIYF; CDR3nt: TGTGCCAGCAGCTTTCTCCGGAGCTCTGGAAACACCATATATTTT
d_gene: TRBD1; v_gene: TRBV7-3; j_gene: TRBJ2-2; len: 16; abundance: few; CDR3aa: CASSWAGGTNTGELFF; CDR3nt: TGTGCCAGCAGTTGGGCAGGGGGCACCAACACCGGGGAGCTGTTTTTT
d_gene: -; v_gene: TRBV18; j_gene: TRBJ2-1; len: 13; abundance: -; CDR3aa: CASSPNTGREQFF; CDR3nt: TGTGCCAGCTCACCAAATACCGGCAGGGAACAGTTCTTC
d_gene: -; v_gene: TRBV10-2; j_gene: TRBJ1-6; len: 13; abundance: -; CDR3aa: CASRGAGNSPLHF; CDR3nt: TGCGCCAGCAGGGGCGCAGGTAATTCACCCCTCCACTTT
d_gene: TRBD1; v_gene: TRBV9; j_gene: TRBJ2-1; len: 16; abundance: -; CDR3aa: CASSTSRQGAIDEQFF; CDR3nt: TGTGCCAGCAGCACTTCTAGACAGGGGGCAATAGATGAGCAGTTCTTC
d_gene: -; v_gene: TRBV12-3/TRBV12-4; j_gene: TRBJ1-3; len: 11; abundance: -; CDR3aa: CASRQGVTIYF; CDR3nt: TGTGCCAGCAGACAGGGAGTCACCATATATTTT
d_gene: -; v_gene: TRBV7-8; j_gene: TRBJ1-3; len: 15; abundance: -; CDR3aa: CASSLVAFSGNTIYF; CDR3nt: TGTGCCAGCAGCTTAGTAGCATTCTCTGGAAACACCATATATTTT
d_gene: -; v_gene: TRBV5-1; j_gene: TRBJ1-3; len: 14; abundance: -; CDR3aa: CASSLGVSGNTIYF; CDR3nt: TGCGCCAGCAGCTTGGGAGTCTCTGGAAACACCATATATTTT
d_gene: TRBD1; v_gene: TRBV27; j_gene: TRBJ1-4; len: 15; abundance: once; CDR3aa: CASSSYGQGGEKLFF; CDR3nt: TGTGCCAGCAGTTCGTACGGACAGGGCGGAGAAAAACTGTTTTTT
d_gene: -; v_gene: TRBV19; j_gene: TRBJ1-5; len: 14; abundance: -; CDR3aa: CASKEGGSHQPQHF; CDR3nt: TGTGCCAGTAAGGAGGGAGGCTCACATCAGCCCCAGCATTTT
d_gene: -; v_gene: TRBV19; j_gene: TRBJ1-2; len: 13; abundance: -; CDR3aa: CASSIVGIYGYTF; CDR3nt: TGTGCCAGTAGTATAGTCGGGATCTATGGCTACACCTTC
d_gene: -; v_gene: TRBV5-1; j_gene: TRBJ2-1; len: 17; abundance: -; CDR3aa: CASSLARGQGHYNEQFF; CDR3nt: TGCGCCAGCAGCTTGGCCCGTGGGCAGGGACACTACAATGAGCAGTTCTTC
d_gene: -; v_gene: TRBV7-9; j_gene: TRBJ2-3; len: 12; abundance: -; CDR3aa: CASSPSTDTQYF; CDR3nt: TGTGCCAGCAGCCCTTCGACAGATACGCAGTATTTT
d_gene: -; v_gene: TRBV28; j_gene: TRBJ1-2; len: 18; abundance: -; CDR3aa: CASSLPRWTDREYYGYTF; CDR3nt: TGTGCCAGCAGTTTACCCCGATGGACGGACAGAGAATACTATGGCTACACCTTC
d_gene: TRBD1; v_gene: TRBV25-1; j_gene: TRBJ2-7; len: 17; abundance: -; CDR3aa: CASSVPGGGQGSDEQYF; CDR3nt: TGTGCCAGCAGTGTACCTGGGGGGGGACAGGGGTCCGACGAGCAGTACTTC
d_gene: -; v_gene: TRBV5-8; j_gene: TRBJ1-1; len: 14; abundance: -; CDR3aa: CASRRLQVLPEAFF; CDR3nt: TGTGCCAGCAGGCGCCTACAGGTACTCCCTGAAGCTTTCTTT
d_gene: -; v_gene: TRBV5-1; j_gene: TRBJ2-7; len: 13; abundance: -; CDR3aa: CASSLGEVYEQYF; CDR3nt: TGCGCCAGCAGCTTGGGGGAGGTGTACGAGCAGTACTTC
d_gene: TRBD1; v_gene: TRBV15; j_gene: TRBJ2-2; len: 17; abundance: -; CDR3aa: CATSRLGQGANTGELFF; CDR3nt: TGTGCCACCAGCAGATTGGGACAGGGGGCGAACACCGGGGAGCTGTTTTTT
d_gene: TRBD1; v_gene: TRBV7-9; j_gene: TRBJ1-6; len: 14; abundance: once; CDR3aa: CASSEQGADSPLHF; CDR3nt: TGTGCCAGCAGCGAACAGGGGGCTGATTCACCCCTCCACTTT
d_gene: TRBD1; v_gene: TRBV19; j_gene: TRBJ2-3; len: 14; abundance: once; CDR3aa: CASSPGQAPDTQYF; CDR3nt: TGTGCCAGTAGTCCCGGACAGGCCCCAGATACGCAGTATTTT
d_gene: -; v_gene: TRBV5-1; j_gene: TRBJ1-1; len: 12; abundance: -; CDR3aa: CASSLQGAEAFF; CDR3nt: TGCGCCAGCAGCTTACAGGGTGCTGAAGCTTTCTTT
d_gene: -; v_gene: TRBV7-9; j_gene: TRBJ2-2; len: 13; abundance: -; CDR3aa: CAWTSGNTGELFF; CDR3nt: TGTGCCTGGACTTCCGGGAACACCGGGGAGCTGTTTTTT
d_gene: -; v_gene: TRBV5-5; j_gene: TRBJ1-1; len: 14; abundance: -; CDR3aa: CASSFDSGNTEAFF; CDR3nt: TGTGCCAGCAGCTTCGATTCGGGGAACACTGAAGCTTTCTTT
d_gene: TRBD1; v_gene: TRBV28; j_gene: TRBJ1-2; len: 13; abundance: once; CDR3aa: CASSSGQGYGYTF; CDR3nt: TGTGCCAGCAGCTCGGGACAGGGTTATGGCTACACCTTC
d_gene: -; v_gene: TRBV19; j_gene: TRBJ2-3; len: 14; abundance: once; CDR3aa: CASSIRTSTDTQYF; CDR3nt: TGTGCCAGTAGTATACGGACTAGCACAGATACGCAGTATTTT
d_gene: -; v_gene: TRBV7-9; j_gene: TRBJ1-1; len: 14; abundance: -; CDR3aa: CASSLGAGNTEAFF; CDR3nt: TGTGCCAGCAGCTTAGGTGCAGGGAACACTGAAGCTTTCTTT
d_gene: -; v_gene: TRBV11-2; j_gene: TRBJ1-5; len: 14; abundance: -; CDR3aa: CASSLRQGSSPQHF; CDR3nt: TGTGCCAGCAGCTTAAGGCAGGGATCCTCGCCCCAGCATTTT
d_gene: TRBD1; v_gene: TRBV10-3; j_gene: TRBJ2-7; len: 14; abundance: -; CDR3aa: CATKVRQGGYEQYF; CDR3nt: TGTGCCACGAAAGTACGACAGGGTGGCTACGAGCAGTACTTC
d_gene: -; v_gene: TRBV5-1; j_gene: TRBJ2-1; len: 16; abundance: -; CDR3aa: CASSNRDSTPYNEQFF; CDR3nt: TGCGCCAGCAGCAACCGGGACTCCACCCCCTACAATGAGCAGTTCTTC
d_gene: TRBD1; v_gene: TRBV4-3; j_gene: TRBJ1-1; len: 13; abundance: -; CDR3aa: CASSIERTGAAFF; CDR3nt: TGCGCCAGCAGCATTGAGCGGACAGGGGCGGCTTTCTTT
d_gene: TRBD2; v_gene: TRBV6-5; j_gene: TRBJ2-5; len: 15; abundance: -; CDR3aa: CASRTSGGIQETQYF; CDR3nt: TGTGCCAGCAGGACTAGCGGGGGGATACAAGAGACCCAGTACTTC
d_gene: TRBD1; v_gene: TRBV5-1; j_gene: TRBJ2-1; len: 17; abundance: -; CDR3aa: CASSFGPATGGIDEQFF; CDR3nt: TGCGCCAGCAGCTTTGGCCCGGCGACAGGGGGCATCGATGAGCAGTTCTTC
d_gene: -; v_gene: TRBV5-8; j_gene: TRBJ1-5; len: 14; abundance: -; CDR3aa: CASSFLAGYQPQHF; CDR3nt: TGTGCCAGCAGCTTTCTCGCGGGGTATCAGCCCCAGCATTTT
d_gene: -; v_gene: TRBV29-1; j_gene: TRBJ1-3; len: 13; abundance: -; CDR3aa: CSAEGQFGNTIYF; CDR3nt: TGCAGCGCTGAAGGGCAATTTGGAAACACCATATATTTT
d_gene: -; v_gene: TRBV19; j_gene: TRBJ2-7; len: 14; abundance: -; CDR3aa: CASSIAGSSYEQYF; CDR3nt: TGTGCCAGTAGTATAGCAGGGTCCTCCTACGAGCAGTACTTC
d_gene: -; v_gene: TRBV25-1; j_gene: TRBJ1-1; len: 16; abundance: -; CDR3aa: CASSDAGAGTNTEAFF; CDR3nt: TGTGCCAGCAGTGATGCGGGGGCAGGAACGAACACTGAAGCTTTCTTT
d_gene: TRBD2; v_gene: TRBV20-1; j_gene: TRBJ2-2; len: 17; abundance: -; CDR3aa: CSASWTSGGHPTGELFF; CDR3nt: TGCAGTGCTAGTTGGACTAGCGGGGGGCACCCAACCGGGGAGCTGTTTTTT
d_gene: -; v_gene: TRBV7-2; j_gene: TRBJ2-1; len: 12; abundance: once; CDR3aa: CASSLPLIGQFF; CDR3nt: TGTGCCAGCAGCTTACCACTAATTGGGCAGTTCTTC
d_gene: -; v_gene: TRBV6-5; j_gene: TRBJ1-5; len: 14; abundance: -; CDR3aa: CASKNQASNQPQHF; CDR3nt: TGTGCCAGCAAGAACCAGGCAAGCAATCAGCCCCAGCATTTT
d_gene: -; v_gene: TRBV7-8; j_gene: TRBJ2-7; len: 14; abundance: -; CDR3aa: CASSPRPGVYEQYF; CDR3nt: TGTGCCAGCAGCCCCCGCCCCGGGGTCTACGAGCAGTACTTC
d_gene: -; v_gene: TRBV5-1; j_gene: TRBJ2-5; len: 15; abundance: -; CDR3aa: CASSRDTRVLETQYF; CDR3nt: TGCGCCAGCAGTCGGGACACTCGGGTGCTGGAGACCCAGTACTTC